The 27 T cell receptor beta chains in this list originate from one sample, sequenced in a study of T cells in Graves' hyperthyroidism and ophthalmopathy. Using RNA transcripts as the source, TCR beta CDR3 regions were amplified. The TCR CDR3 first-round RT-PCR relied on the HTBI primer set. TCRdb redid the calling of the multiplex PCR reads with MiXCR, one entry per CDR3 protein. This table has approximately 400,000 distinct CDR3 sequences, 15% to 18% appearing once. Sequenced material: blood. These receptors were taken from a young woman with Graves' hyperthyroidism.

The rearrangement links TRBV12-3 or TRBV12-4 to TRBJ1-2; D is undetermined. The CDR3 totals 15 residues. Deletions cut 6 bases from V and 0 bases from J, with 14 bases between. DNA of the CDR3: TGTGCCAGCAGCTCAGGCCTTACATCTAACTATGGCTACACCTTC. The encoded protein is CASSSGLTSNYGYTF.

This clonotype was detected a few times. The rearrangement links TRBV20-1 to TRBJ1-5, with D hard to call. This CDR3 is 15 amino acids long. Germline assignment: CDR1 DFQATT and CDR2 SNEGSKA (reference sequence). Trimming removed 1 base from V and 2 bases from J, with 12 bases in between. The DNA for the CDR3 is TGCAGTGCTAGAGTTGGGCCCCAGGGCAATCAGCCCCAGCATTTT. Translating it yields CSARVGPQGNQPQHF.

This clonotype was detected ten times or more. The rearrangement uses TRBV5-1 and TRBJ2-5; 8 bases are shared with TRBD2. CDR1 is SGHRS, CDR2 YFSETQ, per germline. V was clipped by 4 bases and J by 4 bases; unmatched bases: 6. This CDR3 is 14 amino acids long. The CDR3 protein is CASSRGTRVETQYF. CDR3 DNA: TGCGCCAGCAGCCGAGGGACTAGGGTAGAGACCCAGTACTTC.

The chain combines TRBV7-9 with TRBJ2-1; no reliable D call. Trimming cost V 1 base and J 5 bases, with 12 bases left between them. This CDR3 is 15 amino acids long. Germline lookup yields CDR1 SEHNR and CDR2 FQNEAQ (reference sequence). CDR3 amino acids: CASSLVGDRDNEQFF. CDR3 nucleotide sequence: TGTGCCAGCAGCTTAGTCGGTGACCGAGACAATGAGCAGTTCTTC. The variable domain in full, with the rest retrieved from reference TRBV7-9 and TRBJ2-1, is DTGVSQNPRHKITKRGQNVTFRCDPISEHNRLYWYRQTLGQGPEFLTYFQNEAQLEKSRLLSDRFSAERPKGSFSTLEIQRTEQGDSAMYLCASSLVGDRDNEQFFGPGTRLTVL.

Many counts were recorded for this clonotype. The chain couples TRBV6-5 to TRBJ1-1; D is unresolved. The germline V gene encodes CDR1 MNHEY and CDR2 SVGAGI. V was trimmed by 2 bases and J by 4 bases, leaving 11 bases between them. CDR3 size: 14 residues. The CDR3 nucleotides read TGTGCCAGCAGTTACAGGAGTCTGGGCACTGAAGCTTTCTTT. Its protein is CASSYRSLGTEAFF.

A single count supports this clonotype. V and J are TRBV25-1 and TRBJ2-7, with TRBD1 identical over 11 bases. Per germline, CDR1 MGHDK and CDR2 SYGVNS. Trimming at V came to 4 bases and at J to 11 bases, leaving 13 bases not matched to a gene. The length of the CDR3 is 15 residues. The CDR3 loop is CASSALSGTGGKKYF. The CDR3 nucleotides are TGTGCCAGCAGTGCATTATCCGGGACAGGGGGGAAGAAGTACTTC.

The V and J genes are TRBV19 and TRBJ1-6; D is possibly TRBD1 (5 bases). Germline V lookup: CDR1 LNHDA, CDR2 SQIVND (reference sequence). The V end lost 4 bases, the J end lost 10 bases, and 11 bases lay between the germline ends. The CDR3 covers 13 residues. CDR3 in amino acids: CASSRKGKSPLHF. The CDR3, as DNA: TGTGCCAGTAGTAGAAAGGGGAAGTCACCCCTCCACTTT.

This clonotype was seen repeatedly, ten times or more. The gene calls are TRBV9 and TRBJ2-3; 7 bases fit TRBD2. CDR1 is SGDLS, CDR2 YYNGEE, per germline. The CDR3 loop spans 15 amino acids. Germline trimming cut 0 bases from V and 4 bases from J; bases unmatched to any gene: 5. The CDR3 region is CASSVGKGRADTQYF. The CDR3 DNA sequence: TGTGCCAGCAGCGTAGGAAAGGGGAGGGCAGATACGCAGTATTTT.

Concerning this clonotype itself: Given a much more abundant clone one base away, this may be a read error. The chain has TRBV7-9 and TRBJ2-3; D unresolved. CDR1 is SEHNR and CDR2 is FQNEAQ in the germline V gene (reference sequence). The CDR3 totals 15 residues. CDR3 DNA: TGTACCAGCAGCTTAAGCCCCAGAAGGACAGATACGCAGTATTTT. Translation: CTSSLSPRRTDTQYF.

This clonotype has more than one count but fewer than ten. The chain recombines TRBV6-5 with TRBJ2-5, with D tentatively TRBD1 (6 bases). Germline-derived CDR1 and CDR2 are MNHEY and SVGAGI. V dropped 2 bases and J dropped 1 base, with 8 bases sitting between them. This CDR3 has 14 residues. The CDR3 reads CASSYGQLQETQYF. CDR3 in DNA: TGTGCCAGCAGTTACGGACAGCTCCAAGAGACCCAGTACTTC.

This chain joins TRBV6-2 or TRBV6-3 and TRBJ2-1; the match to TRBD1 covers 9 bases. The ends lost 6 bases at V and 7 bases at J; junction bases unmatched: 10. The CDR3 sequence is 15 residues long. Germline lookup yields CDR1 MNHEY and CDR2 SVGEGT. The CDR3 bases are TGTGCCAGCAGCATAAACAGGGGGCGTTTTAATGAGCAGTTCTTC. Protein: CASSINRGRFNEQFF.

This clonotype was found many times. The chain is built from TRBV7-2 and TRBJ2-3; 7 nucleotides agree with TRBD2. V dropped 9 bases and J dropped 0; count of bases not matched to a gene: 9. Germline assignment: CDR1 SGHTA and CDR2 FQGNSA. CDR3 length equals 15 residues. CDR3 sequence: CASKHIGGSTDTQYF. CDR3 bases: TGTGCCAGTAAGCACATCGGGGGGAGCACAGATACGCAGTATTTT.

This clonotype was detected only a few times. The chain employs TRBV19 and TRBJ2-5, with D uncertain. Trimming shortened V by 0 bases and J by 1 base, and 9 bases separated the two germline ends. This CDR3 is built from 15 residues. Per germline, CDR1 LNHDA and CDR2 SQIVND (reference sequence). CDR3 residues: CASSIDRGSQETQYF. CDR3 DNA sequence: TGTGCCAGTAGTATAGATCGCGGCAGCCAAGAGACCCAGTACTTC.

Ten or more counts support this clonotype. In DNA form, the CDR3 reads TGTGCCAGCAGTTCCGGACAGGGGACCGTTTATAGCAATCAGCCCCAGCATTTT. Its protein product is CASSSGQGTVYSNQPQHF. The J gene is TRBJ1-5, the V gene TRBV2; 9 bases are a match to TRBD1. This CDR3 spans 18 amino acids. J gave up 0 bases and V 5 bases, and 11 bases lay outside the gene matches. Germline CDR1 and CDR2: SNHLY and FYNNEI.

This clonotype was seen repeatedly, ten times or more. The rearrangement joins TRBV9 to TRBJ2-7; 16 positions agree with TRBD2. The CDR3 runs 17 residues. With V trimmed by 4 bases and J by 3 bases, 7 bases remained unmatched. Germline V gene lookup returns CDR1 SGDLS and CDR2 YYNGEE. CDR3 DNA: TGTGCCAGCAGCCCCGGGACTAGCGGGAGGGCCTTCTACGAGCAGTACTTC. This encodes CASSPGTSGRAFYEQYF.

The J gene is TRBJ1-6, the V gene TRBV7-9, with D possibly matching TRBD1 (6 bases). CDR1 is SEHNR, CDR2 FQNEAQ, per germline (reference sequence). The CDR3 loop spans 14 amino acids. V shed 4 bases and J shed 12 bases, with 16 bases lying between them. The CDR3 reads CASSSQGGSEPLHF. The DNA for the CDR3 is TGTGCCAGCAGCTCACAGGGAGGGAGCGAACCCCTCCACTTT.

This clonotype was seen a few times. The germline gene is not matched at one end of the junction; a read error may be the cause. The chain is built from TRBV4-3 and TRBJ2-7; possibly TRBD1 or TRBD2 for D (5 bases each). The germline CDR1 and CDR2 sequences are LGHNA and YSLEER. CDR3 size: 14 residues. CDR3 in amino acids: CASSQGTVSYGQYF. DNA for the CDR3: TGCGCCAGCAGCCAGGGGACGGTCTCCTACGGGCAGTACTTC.

The V call is TRBV5-1, the J call TRBJ2-3; TRBD2 might be the D (5 bases). The length of the CDR3 is 17 residues. Germline CDR1 and CDR2: SGHRS and YFSETQ. Trimming stripped 4 bases from V and 2 bases from J, with 20 bases between. The CDR3, as DNA: TGCGCCAGCAGCACCGGGGTCTTAACGGGCCTCACAGATACGCAGTATTTT. Protein: CASSTGVLTGLTDTQYF. Looking up the rest from reference TRBV5-1 and TRBJ2-3 gives the full variable domain: KAGVTQTPRYLIKTRGQQVTLSCSPISGHRSVSWYQQTPGQGLQFLFEYFSETQRNKGNFPGRFSGRQFSNSRSEMNVSTLELGDSALYLCASSTGVLTGLTDTQYFGPGTRLTVL.

This clonotype was counted ten times or more. The chain links TRBV6-1 to TRBJ2-7; 9 bases fit TRBD1. V lost 5 bases to trimming and J lost 3 bases; unmatched junction nucleotides: 2. In germline, CDR1 is MNHNS, CDR2 SASEGT. CDR3 length: 13 residues. The CDR3 region is CASSRTGVYEQYF. The CDR3 DNA follows: TGTGCCAGCAGTAGGACAGGGGTCTACGAGCAGTACTTC.

This rearrangement joins TRBV9 to TRBJ1-6; the D gene is possibly TRBD1 (5 bases). V lost 0 bases to trimming and J lost 7 bases, with 14 bases between them. Germline V gene data show CDR1 as SGDLS and CDR2 as YYNGEE. This CDR3 spans 16 amino acids. This CDR3 reads CASSVGQRSLNSPLHF. CDR3 in DNA: TGTGCCAGCAGCGTAGGACAGAGATCCCTCAATTCACCCCTCCACTTT.

The V call is TRBV7-9, the J call TRBJ1-3; no clear D. Per the germline V gene, CDR1 is SEHNR and CDR2 is FQNEAQ (reference sequence). The V end lost 5 bases, the J end lost 0 bases, and 8 bases lay between the germline ends. The CDR3 covers 14 residues. The CDR3 DNA is TGTGCCAGCAGCGCTCGGAGCTCTGGAAACACCATATATTTT. Translated, it gives CASSARSSGNTIYF.

The CDR3 is CATSTPTGGKEAFF. The CDR3 bases are TGTGCCACCAGCACTCCCACCGGGGGGAAGGAGGCTTTCTTT. The gene calls are TRBV15 and TRBJ1-1; TRBD1 might be the D (5 bases). Germline V gene data show CDR1 as LNHNV and CDR2 as YYDKDF (reference sequence). The length of the CDR3 is 14 residues. The ends were cut back, 4 bases at V and 11 bases at J, with 20 bases in the middle.

This clonotype has a handful of counts. The chain employs TRBV6-1 and TRBJ2-3; D is unresolved. The CDR3 loop spans 15 amino acids. Germline V gene data show CDR1 as MNHNS and CDR2 as SASEGT. The V end lost 6 bases, the J end lost 0 bases, and 13 bases lay between the germline ends. CDR3 sequence reads: CASRSQELSTDTQYF. The CDR3 DNA reads TGTGCCAGCAGGTCGCAAGAGCTCAGCACAGATACGCAGTATTTT.

The table lists this clonotype with many counts. This sequence joins TRBV24-1 and TRBJ1-1, with D perhaps matching TRBD1 (6 bases). This CDR3 is built from 13 residues. Trimming pared 10 bases from V and 0 bases from J, leaving 11 bases between. The germline V gene encodes CDR1 KGHDR and CDR2 SFDVKD. DNA for the CDR3: TGTGCCACAAGCCAGGGGATGAACACTGAAGCTTTCTTT. This encodes CATSQGMNTEAFF.

This clonotype was found a few times. CDR3 nucleotides: TGTGCCAGCAGCTTAGACAGGCCTTTGGATACGCAGTATTTT. It codes for CASSLDRPLDTQYF. The chain carries TRBV7-2 and TRBJ2-3, with D possibly TRBD1 on 5 matching bases. The CDR3 runs 14 residues. Germline V gene sequence: CDR1 SGHTA, CDR2 FQGNSA. V lost 1 base and J 6 bases, leaving 11 bases between the germline ends.

Comments on this clonotype: A much larger clone differs by one base, so this may be a read error. A read error is likely, as this CDR3 ends without the conserved phenylalanine or tryptophan. V and J are TRBV15 and TRBJ2-1; either TRBD1 or TRBD2 may supply D (5 bases each). Germline assignment: CDR1 LNHNV and CDR2 YYDKDF (reference sequence). The CDR3 covers 14 residues. V was clipped by 3 bases and J by 7 bases, with 13 bases between them. The CDR3 DNA sequence: TGTGCCACCAGCAGCGGGGACCTGCCGAATGAGCAGTTCCTC. Translating it yields CATSSGDLPNEQFL.

A few counts support this clonotype. The chain carries TRBV12-3 or TRBV12-4 and TRBJ1-3; D ambiguous. Between the trimmed V and J ends, which lost 6 bases and 1 base, there was a span of 22 bases. This CDR3 is built from 18 residues. The CDR3 loop is CASSPLVRGFGSGNTIYF. In nucleotides, the CDR3 is TGTGCCAGCAGCCCCCTCGTTCGTGGGTTCGGTTCTGGAAACACCATATATTTT.